A selection of T cell receptor beta chains follows, all from one sample in a study of T-cell reconstitution after alpha-beta-depleted transplantation in children. TCRdb independently ran MiXCR on the PCR reads; one entry per CDR3 protein. Of approximately 520,000 distinct CDR3 sequences listed, 30% to 35% are singletons. This specimen consisted of PBMCs from the stem cell graft donor, obtained from the stem cell graft. Every receptor here comes from a human donor who donated a stem cell graft to a child with aplastic anemia. Both conserved end residues are part of each CDR3.

V gene	J gene	CDR3 protein
TRBV29-1	TRBJ2-3	CSVGVGGVSTDTQYF
TRBV11-2	TRBJ2-6	CASSLTLVAGVSGANVLTF
TRBV5-1	TRBJ2-2	CASSLDRGAVGELFF
TRBV6-2/TRBV6-3	TRBJ1-2	CASSYMTAAYGYTF
TRBV5-1	TRBJ2-3	CASSQGLAGSALTDTQYF
TRBV6-5	TRBJ1-1	CASSYSGTGFLNTEAFF
TRBV7-8	TRBJ1-4	CASSHGTEEKLFF
TRBV7-2	TRBJ1-5	CASSLGKGGGQPQHF
TRBV5-1	TRBJ1-4	CASSLTPAGEEKLFF
TRBV12-3/TRBV12-4	TRBJ1-1	CASSFRGMNTEAFF
TRBV18	TRBJ1-2	CASSPPVRDGYGYTF
TRBV6-2/TRBV6-3	TRBJ1-2	CASSSYTGQHYGYTF
TRBV5-1	TRBJ1-2	CASSLRPVLQQAWGYTF
TRBV5-5	TRBJ2-5	CASSLSWQGAWETQYF
TRBV25-1	TRBJ1-3	CASSEGGEGVGNTIYF
TRBV20-1	TRBJ1-2	CSARDSGQGLRGYTF
TRBV14	TRBJ2-6	CASTRGGLTSGANVLTF
TRBV12-3/TRBV12-4	TRBJ2-1	CASSSISGQGSMMNEQFF
TRBV6-5	TRBJ2-1	CASSYSLRTSRYNEQFF
TRBV4-2	TRBJ2-7	CASSPLAGGRYEQYF
TRBV20-1	TRBJ2-1	CSARPTYNEQFF
TRBV18	TRBJ1-2	CASSPLETNGYTF
TRBV29-1	TRBJ2-7	CSVGLVGGTYEQYF
TRBV7-2	TRBJ2-1	CASSSGAYNEQFF
TRBV7-2	TRBJ1-1	CASSLDSAPAFF
TRBV7-2	TRBJ1-4	CASSPLATTNEKLFF
TRBV7-9	TRBJ1-4	CASSPPGPRSTNEKLFF